Listed below are T cell receptor beta chains from one sample, sequenced in a study of blood T cell repertoires in COVID-19. This table comes from immunoSEQ multiplex PCR, and its TCRdb copy is limited to in-frame clones, with some not included. Among 250,000 to 300,000 clones listed, roughly nine tenths were seen once. Specimen: peripheral blood. These receptors came from a man in his late teens or twenties with active or convalescent COVID-19. Each CDR3 is given with its conserved first and last residue. The D gene is left open where the match is weak. Clone size is stated in some rows and not others, as once, few, many or a class when expanded.

clone_size	v_call	j_call	d_call	cdr3_nt	cdr3_aa
.	TRBV5-4	TRBJ1-2	.	TGTGCCAGCAGCGGGGGGGCGGCGGGTGTTTATGGCTACACCTTC	CASSGGAAGVYGYTF
.	TRBV27	TRBJ2-1	.	TGTGCCAGCAGTTGGGGGCAGGGTAATGAGCAGTTCTTC	CASSWGQGNEQFF
.	TRBV2	TRBJ1-2	.	TGTGCCAGCAGTGTGCAGGGGTATGGCTACACCTTC	CASSVQGYGYTF
few	TRBV6-2/TRBV6-3	TRBJ2-7	.	TGTGCCAGCAGCCCCAGTTTCGAGCAGTACTTC	CASSPSFEQYF
.	TRBV30	TRBJ2-2	.	TGTGCCTGGAGTGGTGAGTGGACCGGGGAGCTGTTTTTT	CAWSGEWTGELFF
.	TRBV5-1	TRBJ2-7	TRBD2	TGCGCCAGCAGCCCACTAGCGGGAGCCCCCTACGAGCAGTACTTC	CASSPLAGAPYEQYF
once	TRBV28	TRBJ1-2	.	TGTGCCAGCAGTTCCATAGCCCTTAACTATGGCTACACCTTC	CASSSIALNYGYTF
.	TRBV24-1	TRBJ1-5	TRBD1	TGTGCCACCAGTGATAGCCGGACAGGTAGCAATCAGCCCCAGCATTTT	CATSDSRTGSNQPQHF
once	TRBV7-9	TRBJ1-4	.	TGTGCCAGCAGCTTAGTGCAGGCCAATGAAAAACTGTTTTTT	CASSLVQANEKLFF
.	TRBV7-9	TRBJ2-5	TRBD2	TGTGCCAGCAGCTTACTAGCGGGGGGCCCCGTGGAGACCCAGTACTTC	CASSLLAGGPVETQYF
.	TRBV24-1	TRBJ1-1	.	TGTGCCACCAGTGAGTCGGGGGGGGTGAACACTGAAGCTTTCTTT	CATSESGGVNTEAFF
.	TRBV2	TRBJ1-1	.	TGTGCCAGCAGTGACTCAGGGTTTACTGAAGCTTTCTTT	CASSDSGFTEAFF
.	TRBV25-1	TRBJ1-5	.	TGTGCCAGCAGTGATCGTACGTGGGAGGGTCAGCCCCAGCATTTT	CASSDRTWEGQPQHF
.	TRBV19	TRBJ1-2	.	TGTGCCACCACCCAGGGGTCAAGGTATGGCTACACCTTC	CATTQGSRYGYTF
.	TRBV13	TRBJ1-4	.	TGTGCCAGCAGCTCCGGACAGTCAGGAGTGGCTAATGAAAAACTGTTTTTT	CASSSGQSGVANEKLFF
.	TRBV30	TRBJ1-2	TRBD1	TGTGCCTGGAACCCGGGACAGGGCTCGGGCTACACCTTC	CAWNPGQGSGYTF
.	TRBV5-6	TRBJ2-2	.	TGTGCCAGCAGTGCCGGTTGGCAGGCGTTTAACACCGGGGAGCTGTTTTTT	CASSAGWQAFNTGELFF
.	TRBV19	TRBJ2-2	TRBD2	TGTGCCAGTAGTATTTTTACTAGCGGGAACACCGGGGAGCTGTTTTTT	CASSIFTSGNTGELFF
.	TRBV5-4	TRBJ2-7	.	TGTGCCAGCAGCTTGTCCTTTTCGGGTACGAGCTCCTACGAGCAGTACTTC	CASSLSFSGTSSYEQYF
.	TRBV7-7	TRBJ2-3	TRBD2	TGTGCTAGCAGCTTAGGGCTAGCGGGAGCTGATACGCAGTATTTT	CASSLGLAGADTQYF
.	TRBV9	TRBJ2-5	TRBD2	TGTGCCAGCAGCGACGAGCGGGATAAAGAGACCCAGTACTTC	CASSDERDKETQYF
.	TRBV19	TRBJ2-5	.	TGTGCCAGTAGTGCCCGACTAGAAGAGGGGTCCCAGTACTTC	CASSARLEEGSQYF
.	TRBV7-9	TRBJ1-3	.	TGTGCCAGCAGCTCTCGGGACAACGGAAACACCATATATTTT	CASSSRDNGNTIYF
.	TRBV6-5	TRBJ1-4	TRBD1	TGTGCCAGCAGTAGACAGGGGGGGGAAAAACTGTTTTTT	CASSRQGGEKLFF
.	TRBV3-1/TRBV3-2	TRBJ2-5	.	TGTGCCAGCAGCCTATCTCTGACTTGGGAGACCCAGTACTTC	CASSLSLTWETQYF
once	TRBV28	TRBJ2-3	TRBD2	TGTGCCAGCAGTTTATACAGGAGCGGGAGGCCGCCAGATACGCAGTATTTT	CASSLYRSGRPPDTQYF
once	TRBV12-3/TRBV12-4	TRBJ2-3	.	TGTGCCAGCACCGAGGTCCTCCCAGGGGCGCAGTATTTT	CASTEVLPGAQYF
many	TRBV7-2	TRBJ2-5	TRBD2	TGTGCCAGCAAGGAGCGGGAGTGGGAGACCCAGTACTTC	CASKEREWETQYF
.	TRBV13	TRBJ2-5	.	TGTGCCAGCAGCTTACTTGGGACTGGGGAGACCCAGTACTTC	CASSLLGTGETQYF
.	TRBV13	TRBJ2-7	TRBD2	TGTGCCAGCAGCATCGGACTAGCGGGCCACTCCTACGAGCAGTACTTC	CASSIGLAGHSYEQYF
.	TRBV11-2	TRBJ2-5	TRBD2	TGTGCCAGCACCTACTTGACTAGCGGGGGGGCCTTTCTCCAGTACTTC	CASTYLTSGGAFLQYF
.	TRBV28	TRBJ1-5	.	TGTGCCAGTACATTGGGCGGGGGGGGTCAGCCCCAGCATTTT	CASTLGGGGQPQHF
.	TRBV5-1	TRBJ1-2	.	TGCGCCAGCAGCTGGGGGGCTAACTATGGCTACACCTTC	CASSWGANYGYTF
.	TRBV27	TRBJ2-3	TRBD2	TGTGCCAGCAGTTTATATTATCAGGCGGGGGCAGATACGCAGTATTTT	CASSLYYQAGADTQYF
.	TRBV7-2	TRBJ2-1	.	TGTGCCAGCAGCTTAGATAGTCATGAGCAGTTCTTC	CASSLDSHEQFF
once	TRBV9	TRBJ2-3	TRBD1	TGTGCCGCGACAGGGGGTATGGTTACGCAGTATTTT	CAATGGMVTQYF
.	TRBV5-4	TRBJ1-5	.	TGTGCCAGCAGCTCGGGGGGGGCAGGGGTCGATCAGCCCCAGCATTTT	CASSSGGAGVDQPQHF
few	TRBV2	TRBJ1-5	.	TGTGCCAGCAGTCTACACTCTACAGAAAACAATCAGCCCCAGCATTTT	CASSLHSTENNQPQHF
.	TRBV25-1	TRBJ2-5	.	TGTGCCAGCAGTGAACACGGGGAGACCCAGTACTTC	CASSEHGETQYF
.	TRBV30	TRBJ1-5	.	TGTGCCTGGAGTGTATACGGGCAGGGAAATCAGCCCCAGCATTTT	CAWSVYGQGNQPQHF
.	TRBV6-5	TRBJ1-1	.	TGTGCCAGCAGGCCCCAGGGGAACACTGAAGCTTTCTTT	CASRPQGNTEAFF
.	TRBV7-9	TRBJ2-5	TRBD2	TGTGCCAGCACCCGACTTCGGGAGGGAGGATTGGAGACCCAGTACTTC	CASTRLREGGLETQYF
.	TRBV9	TRBJ1-2	TRBD1	TGTGCCAGCAGCGCATTACGGACAGGCCATGGCTACACCTTC	CASSALRTGHGYTF
.	TRBV11-3	TRBJ2-7	.	TGTGCCAGCAGCTTAGATGGCATACAGACGTACTTC	CASSLDGIQTYF
.	TRBV11-2	TRBJ1-2	TRBD1	TGTGCCAGCAGCTTAGTTCTGGGACAGACCCCCTATGGCTACACCTTC	CASSLVLGQTPYGYTF
.	TRBV27	TRBJ2-7	TRBD2	TGTGCCAGCAGTTACCCAGGGGGAGCGGGGGGGTACGAGCAGTACTTC	CASSYPGGAGGYEQYF
.	TRBV7-9	TRBJ2-5	.	TGTGCCAGCAGCTTAGTCCGGGGAGAGACCCAGTACTTC	CASSLVRGETQYF
few	TRBV11-2	TRBJ2-1	.	TGTGCCAGCAGCTTAGAATTCACGGGTTTAGCCAGTGAGCAGTTCTTC	CASSLEFTGLASEQFF
.	TRBV30	TRBJ1-2	.	TGTGCCTGGCTGAGGGGTGCAGGGGTAGGGTATGGCTACACCTTC	CAWLRGAGVGYGYTF
.	TRBV19	TRBJ2-7	.	TGTGCCAGTAGCCCAATACGCCCTGACCTGTCACGGGACGAGCAGTACTTC	CASSPIRPDLSRDEQYF
.	TRBV5-1	TRBJ2-5	.	TGCGCCAGCAGCTTGAGGAGGCAAGAGACCCAGTACTTC	CASSLRRQETQYF
.	TRBV7-2	TRBJ1-2	TRBD1	TGTGCCAGCACCGGACAGGGGGGCTATGGCTACACCTTC	CASTGQGGYGYTF
.	TRBV9	TRBJ2-3	TRBD2	TGTGCCAGCTCTGGGGGGGTTAGCACAGATACGCAGTATTTT	CASSGGVSTDTQYF
.	TRBV5-5	TRBJ2-3	.	TGTGCCAGCAGCTTTGAGGGGACTGGGGGGGCTACGCAGTATTTT	CASSFEGTGGATQYF
.	TRBV18	TRBJ1-1	TRBD1	TGTGCCAGCTCACAGGGACAGGGGGTGTCTGAAGCTTTCTTT	CASSQGQGVSEAFF
.	TRBV4-1	TRBJ1-2	.	TGCGCCAGCAGCCAAGCATCCACATTTTCAATTTATGGCTACACCTTC	CASSQASTFSIYGYTF
once	TRBV7-3	TRBJ1-1	.	TGTGCCAGCAGCGAGTCTACCGGCGGTGAAGCTTTCTTT	CASSESTGGEAFF